This T cell receptor beta chain was identified in a study of blood T cells in healthy people across ages. A sample-barcoded 5' primer and a J-beta primer mix were used in a second PCR of about 7 to 12 cycles. TCRdb fed the 5' RACE reads into MiXCR, producing one record per CDR3 protein. The sample yields 1.5 million to 2 million distinct CDR3 sequences, around 48% seen once. As concerns this clonotype: What it recognizes is unknown.

Those donating, healthy Caucasian individuals from Russia, were aged about 6 to 95. Total RNA was isolated from each sample in quantities of at least 5 micrograms. The study, taken as a whole, reports: Estimates based on one million T cells were treated as lower bounds. Because sorting was not performed, PBMCs prevented conclusive naive versus antigen-experienced comparison.

V lost 6 bases and J lost 5, with 14 bases in between. The CDR3 totals 13 residues. Germline V CDR1 and CDR2: SQVTM, ANQGSEA. The sample taken for sequencing was blood. The V call is TRBV29-1, the J call TRBJ2-1; D might be TRBD1 (5 bases). The sequence came from a woman between 35 and 50 years old in good health. Here the CDR3 reads CSVPEDTHNEQFF. CDR3 sequence (DNA): TGCAGCGTCCCCGAGGACACCCACAATGAGCAGTTCTTC.